This is a list of T cell receptor beta chains from one sample in a study of shared clonotypes between healthy human individuals. Assay used: immunoSEQ multiplex PCR; TCRdb lists only in-frame clones, some missing. The data contain roughly 650,000 clones, about 97% of them seen just once; the ten biggest clones take up about 0.06%. The sequencing sample was made of naive CD4+ T cells sorted from blood. All receptors come from a woman in her twenties or thirties in good health. The conserved cysteine and the conserved F or W are not part of the CDR3 here. Fields, in order: CDR3 protein, V gene, clone size, J gene. Rows may omit the clone size; those that give it use once, few, many or a size class.

ASSLLGGEQF,TRBV2,.,TRBJ2-1
ASSLATAPYNEQF,TRBV5-1,.,TRBJ2-1
AISVSPGPYEQY,TRBV10-3,.,TRBJ2-7
ASSRRTGSYEQY,TRBV19,.,TRBJ2-7
ARLAGSTDTQY,TRBV10-3,.,TRBJ2-3
ASSFGRQINLNEKLF,TRBV11-2,.,TRBJ1-4
ASSLLWTGYNEQF,TRBV7-9,.,TRBJ2-1
ASSEALLGSWGYGYT,TRBV6-1,.,TRBJ1-2
ASSLSGKSSYEQY,TRBV28,.,TRBJ2-7
ASRGVASGRYNEQF,TRBV19,.,TRBJ2-1
ASSGTSGRHEQY,TRBV2,.,TRBJ2-7
ASSQGWDTEAF,TRBV4-1,.,TRBJ1-1
ASRARGPDTQY,TRBV6-5,few,TRBJ2-3
ASSEYPGSYEQY,TRBV25-1,.,TRBJ2-7
ASSFRGSGEKLF,TRBV5-5,.,TRBJ1-4
ASTGGGSTNEKLF,TRBV7-6,once,TRBJ1-4
ASSQSLRWGKDYGYT,TRBV4-2,.,TRBJ1-2
ASSDTLSTDTQY,TRBV28,.,TRBJ2-3
ASSFAGNTEAF,TRBV27,.,TRBJ1-1
ASSSYYEQY,TRBV11-1,.,TRBJ2-7
ASSLAPNTGELF,TRBV7-6,.,TRBJ2-2
AQSRTNSGTGELF,TRBV30,.,TRBJ2-2
SAAGRKNTGELF,TRBV29-1,.,TRBJ2-2
AISLRSSGSGPYEQY,TRBV10-3,.,TRBJ2-7
ASSLAGRGGFRTGELF,TRBV5-4,once,TRBJ2-2
ASSLAGSEQF,TRBV5-6,.,TRBJ2-1
ATLFVGGYT,TRBV27,.,TRBJ1-2
ASSLEGPGRMLTQY,TRBV7-9,.,TRBJ2-5
ASSQDQRQGFSYEQY,TRBV4-1,.,.
ATSPPPGDNQPQH,TRBV15,.,TRBJ1-5
AWSVRGEKLF,TRBV30,.,TRBJ1-4
AWSVRGLNEQF,TRBV30,.,TRBJ2-1
ASTTTVRF,TRBV28,.,TRBJ2-1
ASSLAGRSNTGELF,TRBV5-1,.,TRBJ2-2
ASSLLGQGRGGNTIY,TRBV28,.,TRBJ1-3
ASSQTGDQETQY,TRBV2,.,TRBJ2-5
ASREGGNSPLH,TRBV25-1,.,TRBJ1-6